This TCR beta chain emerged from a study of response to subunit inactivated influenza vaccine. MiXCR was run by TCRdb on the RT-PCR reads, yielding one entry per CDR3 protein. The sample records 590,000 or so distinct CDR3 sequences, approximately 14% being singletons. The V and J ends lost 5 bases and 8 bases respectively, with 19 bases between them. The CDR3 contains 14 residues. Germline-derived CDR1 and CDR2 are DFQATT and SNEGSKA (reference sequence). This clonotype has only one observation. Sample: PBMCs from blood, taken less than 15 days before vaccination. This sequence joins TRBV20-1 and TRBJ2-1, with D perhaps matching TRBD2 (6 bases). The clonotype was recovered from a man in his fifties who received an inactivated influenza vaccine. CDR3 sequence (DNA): TGCAGTGCTGGGGGACTCGAGACGGTGGATGAGCAGTTCTTC. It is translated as CSAGGLETVDEQFF.